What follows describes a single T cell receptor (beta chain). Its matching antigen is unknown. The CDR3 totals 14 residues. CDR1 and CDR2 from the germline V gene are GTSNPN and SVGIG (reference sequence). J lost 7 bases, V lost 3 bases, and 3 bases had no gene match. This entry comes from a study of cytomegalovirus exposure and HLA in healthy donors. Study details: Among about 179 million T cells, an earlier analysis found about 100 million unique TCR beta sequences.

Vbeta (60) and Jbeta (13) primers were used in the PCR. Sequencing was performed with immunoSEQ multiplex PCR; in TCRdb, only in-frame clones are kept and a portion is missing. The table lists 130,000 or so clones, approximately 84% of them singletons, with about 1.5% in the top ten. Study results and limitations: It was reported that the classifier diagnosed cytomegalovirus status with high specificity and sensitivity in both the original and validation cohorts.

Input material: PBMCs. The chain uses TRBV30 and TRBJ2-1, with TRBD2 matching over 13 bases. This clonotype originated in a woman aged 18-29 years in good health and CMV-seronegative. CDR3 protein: CAWRGLAGYNEQFF. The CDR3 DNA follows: TGTGCCTGGAGGGGACTAGCGGGATATAATGAGCAGTTCTTC.